This is a list of T cell receptor beta chains from one sample in a study of T cell responses to AZD1222 COVID-19 vaccine. Sequenced by immunoSEQ multiplex PCR; TCRdb stores in-frame clones only, minus some. The sample lists tens of thousands of clones, approximately 85% seen once, with about 20% in the top ten. The sequenced sample was peripheral blood, obtained on day 0 of MenACWY control vaccination. The receptors were sampled from an adult in good health. The conserved cysteine and the conserved F or W are not part of the CDR3 here.

CDR3 length: 11; V gene: TRBV5-1; CDR3 protein: ASSTTINQPQH
CDR3 length: 16; V gene: TRBV28; CDR3 protein: ASSLEGRGLAGGETQY
CDR3 length: 12; V gene: TRBV6-4; CDR3 protein: ASSDGRATDTQY
CDR3 length: 13; V gene: TRBV6-5; CDR3 protein: ASRDRVLMNTEAF
CDR3 length: 13; V gene: TRBV7-9; CDR3 protein: ASSRGLAGVDEQF
CDR3 length: 12; V gene: TRBV25-1; CDR3 protein: ASRGTANTGELF
CDR3 length: 17; V gene: TRBV2; CDR3 protein: ASSDWVVARTGKNSPLH
CDR3 length: 11; V gene: TRBV28; CDR3 protein: ASNGQANQPQH
CDR3 length: 12; V gene: TRBV29-1; CDR3 protein: SVDLQTLLYGYT
CDR3 length: 14; V gene: TRBV6-1; CDR3 protein: ASSGAAGGSQETQY
CDR3 length: 14; V gene: TRBV3-1/TRBV3-2; CDR3 protein: ASSQVPDRYAGTIY
CDR3 length: 12; V gene: TRBV25-1; CDR3 protein: ASSDRGSKQTQY
CDR3 length: 15; V gene: TRBV6-2/TRBV6-3; CDR3 protein: ASSPNLPGTGYTEAF
CDR3 length: 16; V gene: TRBV4-3; CDR3 protein: ASSQDIGQSSYNSPLH
CDR3 length: 13; V gene: TRBV5-1; CDR3 protein: ASSSLDRDSYEQY
CDR3 length: 14; V gene: TRBV5-1; CDR3 protein: ASSLAGQGKVYEQY
CDR3 length: 12; V gene: TRBV27; CDR3 protein: ASSRQGYYQPQH
CDR3 length: 12; V gene: TRBV11-2; CDR3 protein: ASSLAWRGYEQY
CDR3 length: 12; V gene: TRBV24-1; CDR3 protein: ATSPPGFNNEQF
CDR3 length: 12; V gene: TRBV15; CDR3 protein: ATSRDRDLGEQY
CDR3 length: 13; V gene: TRBV27; CDR3 protein: ASSLIRDYTNEQF
CDR3 length: 14; V gene: TRBV10-2; CDR3 protein: ASSEPRTGRGTPLH
CDR3 length: 13; V gene: TRBV5-1; CDR3 protein: ASSGLAGVSYEQY
CDR3 length: 10; V gene: TRBV7-2; CDR3 protein: ASAGQPETQY
CDR3 length: 12; V gene: TRBV18; CDR3 protein: ASSPRAADNEQF
CDR3 length: 13; V gene: TRBV7-2; CDR3 protein: ASSLGRAALSKQY
CDR3 length: 11; V gene: TRBV5-1; CDR3 protein: ASGLDRNYGYT
CDR3 length: 13; V gene: TRBV3-1/TRBV3-2; CDR3 protein: ASSQADSFGEKLF
CDR3 length: 13; V gene: TRBV4-1; CDR3 protein: ASSQDIGLLEKLF
CDR3 length: 14; V gene: TRBV28; CDR3 protein: ASSFRGTALMDTIY
CDR3 length: 12; V gene: TRBV6-5; CDR3 protein: ASSPRRQGMEQY
CDR3 length: 11; V gene: TRBV6-2/TRBV6-3; CDR3 protein: ASSPDGRTEAF
CDR3 length: 13; V gene: TRBV28; CDR3 protein: ASSLGGNSGNTIY
CDR3 length: 15; V gene: TRBV30; CDR3 protein: AWSSHVDRVYSYEQY
CDR3 length: 14; V gene: TRBV7-8; CDR3 protein: ASSLVNGLGANVLT
CDR3 length: 13; V gene: TRBV7-2; CDR3 protein: ASSPRDRALETQY
CDR3 length: 14; V gene: TRBV2; CDR3 protein: ASRGTGTSSGNTIY